The following is a T cell receptor beta chain sequence with its context. Its antigen is not known. Scientists made TCR beta cDNA using 5'RACE template switching with UMIs. TCRdb reanalyzed the 5' RACE reads and collapses them to one entry per CDR3 protein, without DNA. The sample has 140,000 to 150,000 distinct CDR3 sequences. These data come from a study of T cells expressing NK-cell markers. Regarding the study as a whole: Four donors' CD3+CD56-NKG2C+ cells were dominated by the same clonotypes.

The source of this sequence is a man aged 18 to 29 in good health. Input material: blood T cells: a sorted CD56 or NKG2C T cell subset, CD4+ or CD8+ T cells, or bulk PBMC T cells (not recorded which).

This CDR3 reads CASSMGPWDEQFF. The chain uses TRBV19 and TRBJ2-1; TCRdb's D call of TRBD2 is untestable without DNA. The CDR3 is made up of 13 amino acids. Germline V CDR1 and CDR2: LNHDA, SQIVND (reference sequence).